The 14 T cell receptor beta chains reported below all come from one sample, sequenced in a study of early T cells in non-severe SARS-CoV-2 infection. MiXCR was run by TCRdb on the 5' RACE reads, yielding one entry per CDR3 protein. The table lists around 46,000 distinct CDR3 sequences, more than 4.5% of them singletons, with approximately 5.1% in the top ten. The specimen was whole blood, collected at baseline. The receptors derive from an adult who was a healthcare worker with PCR-confirmed SARS-CoV-2 infection or an uninfected control (not recorded which).

This clonotype was counted many times. An end of the junction differs from the germline gene, which may be a read error. V is TRBV7-2 and J is TRBJ2-1; D gene ambiguous. The CDR3 extends over 15 amino acids. CDR1 is SGHTA, CDR2 FQGNSA, per germline. CDR3 sequence reads: CACSLEHSSYNEQFF. For the CDR3, the DNA is TGTGCCTGCAGCCTTGAACATAGCTCCTACAATGAGCAGTTCTTC.

At least ten counts were recorded for this clonotype. The J gene is TRBJ1-1, the V gene TRBV12-3 or TRBV12-4; D ambiguous. V was shortened by 4 bases and J by 0 bases, with 3 bases between the two germline ends. The CDR3 contains 12 residues. The CDR3 spells CASSWVNTEAFF. In DNA, the CDR3 is TGTGCCAGCAGTTGGGTGAACACTGAAGCTTTCTTT.

This clonotype appeared a few times. J is TRBJ2-1 and V is TRBV6-6; 11 bases are shared with TRBD2. Germline assignment: CDR1 MNHNY and CDR2 SVGAGI (reference sequence). The CDR3 loop spans 16 amino acids. Trimming removed 6 bases from V and 6 bases from J; junction bases left unmatched: 10. CDR3 amino acids: CASRETLAGVTNEQFF. The CDR3 region has the DNA TGTGCCAGCAGAGAGACACTAGCGGGAGTCACCAATGAGCAGTTCTTC.

This clonotype was picked up many times. The J gene is TRBJ1-3, the V gene TRBV9; 10 bases agree with TRBD1. The CDR3 spans 17 residues. Germline CDR1 SGDLS, CDR2 YYNGEE. Trimming cost V 4 bases and J 0 bases; bases outside gene matches: 7. The CDR3 sequence is CASSPPGQGSSGNTIYF. In DNA form, the CDR3 reads TGTGCCAGCAGCCCGCCGGGACAGGGGAGCTCTGGAAACACCATATATTTT.

There are many counts of this clonotype. The chain uses TRBV7-3 and TRBJ2-6, with 9 bases fitting TRBD1. The germline CDR1 and CDR2 sequences are SGHTA and FQGTGA. There are 15 residues in the CDR3. The junction had 1 base not matched to a gene; V was cut back by 5 bases and J by 2 bases. The CDR3 DNA sequence: TGTGCCAGCAGCGGACAGGGGACTGGGGCCAACGTCCTGACTTTC. This encodes CASSGQGTGANVLTF.

This clonotype was seen many times. The CDR3 coding sequence is TGTGCCTGGAGACCCGCCGGGAGAAGCGGCTACGAGCAGTACTTC. Protein: CAWRPAGRSGYEQYF. V gene TRBV30 combines with J gene TRBJ2-7, with D possibly matching TRBD2 (6 bases). Trimming took 3 bases from V and 3 from J, leaving 18 bases between them. The CDR3 sequence is 15 residues long. Germline V gives CDR1 GTSNPN, CDR2 SVGIG (reference sequence).

This clonotype came up a few times. The rearrangement links TRBV12-3 or TRBV12-4 to TRBJ2-4, with TRBD1 identical over 8 bases. This CDR3 contains 15 residues. J lost 5 bases, V lost 4 bases, and 7 bases had no gene match. The CDR3, as DNA: TGTGCCAGCAGTTCAAACAGGGGGGTCCAAAACATTCAGTACTTC. Translation gives CASSSNRGVQNIQYF.

This clonotype occurred many times. The chain recombines TRBV12-3 or TRBV12-4 with TRBJ1-3; D remains ambiguous. The ends were cut back, 3 bases at V and 4 bases at J, with 13 bases in the middle. The CDR3 consists of 15 residues. CDR3 in amino acids: CASSFSSPAGNTIYF. Written as DNA, the CDR3 is TGTGCCAGCAGTTTCTCCTCTCCGGCGGGAAACACCATATATTTT.

V is TRBV5-4 and J is TRBJ2-2, with TRBD2 identical over 11 bases. Germline trimming cut 5 bases from V and 4 bases from J; bases unmatched to any gene: 7. The CDR3 length is 16 residues. CDR1 and CDR2 (germline): SGHNT, YYREEE (reference sequence). CDR3 sequence (DNA): TGTGCCAGCAGTCCCGGGACTAGCGGAATCACCGGGGAGCTGTTTTTT. This sequence encodes CASSPGTSGITGELFF.

This clonotype has ten or more counts. The CDR3 DNA is TGTGCCAGCAAAAAACAGCTGAACACCGGGGAGCTGTTTTTT. As protein: CASKKQLNTGELFF. V usage is TRBV6-6 and J usage is TRBJ2-2; no definite D call. V was pared by 7 bases and J by 1 base, with 10 bases between. Germline CDR1 reads MNHNY; CDR2 reads SVGAGI (reference sequence). The CDR3 is made up of 14 amino acids.

In this sample, this clonotype turned up many times. This chain connects TRBV6-1 to TRBJ2-7; possible D gene TRBD1, 7 bases. In germline, CDR1 is MNHNS, CDR2 SASEGT. There are 13 residues in the CDR3. Trimming shortened V by 8 bases and J by 2 bases, and 13 bases separated the two germline ends. In DNA, the CDR3 is TGTGCCAGCGGGGGGCAGGGGGCCTACGAGCAGTACTTC. Its translation: CASGGQGAYEQYF.

In its sample, this clonotype was seen many times. The V gene is TRBV29-1, the J gene TRBJ2-1; 8 nucleotides match TRBD1. V dropped 2 bases and J dropped 5; count of bases not matched to a gene: 5. The V gene's germline CDR1 is SQVTM and CDR2 ANQGSEA. The CDR3 extends over 14 amino acids. DNA for the CDR3: TGCAGCGTTGAACGGCAGGGGGCAAACAATGAGCAGTTCTTC. Translation gives CSVERQGANNEQFF.

Many counts were recorded for this clonotype. In nucleotides, the CDR3 is TGTGCCTGGCCCTGTCCTGCGGATTCACCCCTCCACTTT. Protein product: CAWPCPADSPLHF. This chain joins TRBV30 and TRBJ1-6, with D hard to call. Trimming removed 5 bases at V and 8 bases at J, with 13 bases between. The CDR3 runs to 13 residues. The germline V gene has CDR1 GTSNPN and CDR2 SVGIG (reference sequence).

This clonotype occurred a few times. The J gene is TRBJ2-5, the V gene TRBV20-1; 12 bases match TRBD2. This CDR3 has 16 amino acids. Trimming cost V 5 bases and J 3 bases; bases outside gene matches: 10. Germline V gene sequence: CDR1 DFQATT, CDR2 SNEGSKA (reference sequence). CDR3: CSAPIYRLAGEETQYF. In DNA, the CDR3 is TGCAGTGCTCCTATCTACCGACTAGCGGGAGAAGAGACCCAGTACTTC.